One sample yielded the 6 T cell receptor beta chains listed below, sequenced in a study of T cells in Graves' hyperthyroidism and ophthalmopathy. TCR beta CDR3 regions were amplified from RNA transcripts. Carried out on the TCR CDR3, a first-round RT-PCR used the HTBI primer set. In TCRdb, the multiplex PCR reads were re-called with MiXCR into one record per CDR3 protein. The profile shows around 580,000 distinct CDR3 sequences, approximately 15% of them singletons. The specimen sequenced was blood. All receptors come from a woman between 18 and 29 years old with Graves' hyperthyroidism.

This clonotype appeared many times. The rearrangement joins TRBV24-1 to TRBJ1-6; weak D call: TRBD1 (6 bases). Per germline, CDR1 KGHDR and CDR2 SFDVKD. The CDR3 contains 14 residues. V was trimmed by 5 bases and J by 5 bases, leaving 9 bases between them. DNA of the CDR3: TGTGCCACCAGTGCGGACAGCAATAATTCACCCCTCCACTTT. It yields the protein CATSADSNNSPLHF.

This chain joins TRBV24-1 and TRBJ2-4; TRBD2 aligns across 14 bases. From germline, CDR1 is KGHDR and CDR2 SFDVKD. The CDR3 has 19 residues. V was clipped by 2 bases and J by 3 bases; unmatched bases: 8. The CDR3 bases are TGTGCCACCAGTGATTCGACTAGCGGGAGGGGTATTGGCAAAAACATTCAGTACTTC. As protein: CATSDSTSGRGIGKNIQYF.

This clonotype occurred many times. The chain employs TRBV19 and TRBJ1-2; TRBD1 is a possible D gene (6 bases). Germline V gene data show CDR1 as LNHDA and CDR2 as SQIVND (reference sequence). Trimming stripped 1 base from V and 5 bases from J, with 14 bases between. There are 15 residues in the CDR3. CDR3 DNA sequence: TGTGCCAGTAGTATAGGTGGGGGGCGCGGATATGGCTACACCTTC. This codes for CASSIGGGRGYGYTF.

The chain's CDR3 is CASSVEAGGPLNTGELFF. CDR3 in DNA: TGTGCCAGCAGCGTAGAAGCGGGGGGGCCATTGAACACCGGGGAGCTGTTTTTT. This chain links TRBV9 with TRBJ2-2, with 10 bases identical to TRBD2. The CDR3 contains 18 residues. CDR1 SGDLS and CDR2 YYNGEE come from the germline V gene. Losses at the gene ends were 0 bases for V and 1 base for J; bases not matched to a gene: 6.

This clonotype has at least ten counts. The V gene is TRBV29-1, the J gene TRBJ1-5; tentative D call: TRBD1 (6 bases). Trimming pared 6 bases from V and 0 bases from J, leaving 12 bases between. The CDR3 sequence is 14 residues long. Germline values: CDR1 SQVTM, CDR2 ANQGSEA. CDR3 in amino acids: CSVQQGNSNQPQHF. DNA for the CDR3: TGCAGCGTACAACAGGGCAATAGCAATCAGCCCCAGCATTTT.

The rearrangement links TRBV6-2 or TRBV6-3 to TRBJ1-2; D unresolved. V dropped 0 bases and J dropped 5 bases, with 13 bases sitting between them. Germline loops: CDR1 MNHEY, CDR2 SVGEGT. The CDR3 runs to 15 residues. In nucleotides, the CDR3 is TGTGCCAGCAGTTACTCATCAGTTTCCGATTATGGCTACACCTTC. It is translated as CASSYSSVSDYGYTF.